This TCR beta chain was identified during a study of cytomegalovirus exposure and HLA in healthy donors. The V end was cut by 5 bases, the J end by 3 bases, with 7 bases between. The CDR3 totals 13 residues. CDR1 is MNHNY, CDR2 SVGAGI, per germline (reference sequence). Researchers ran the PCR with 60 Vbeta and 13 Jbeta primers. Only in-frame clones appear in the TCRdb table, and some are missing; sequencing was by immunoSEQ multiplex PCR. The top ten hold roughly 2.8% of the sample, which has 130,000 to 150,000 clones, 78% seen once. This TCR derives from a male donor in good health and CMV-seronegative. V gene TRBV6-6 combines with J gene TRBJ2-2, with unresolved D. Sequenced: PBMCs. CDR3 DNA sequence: TGTGCCAGCAGTCCCCCTCACACCGGGGAGCTGTTTTTT. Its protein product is CASSPPHTGELFF.